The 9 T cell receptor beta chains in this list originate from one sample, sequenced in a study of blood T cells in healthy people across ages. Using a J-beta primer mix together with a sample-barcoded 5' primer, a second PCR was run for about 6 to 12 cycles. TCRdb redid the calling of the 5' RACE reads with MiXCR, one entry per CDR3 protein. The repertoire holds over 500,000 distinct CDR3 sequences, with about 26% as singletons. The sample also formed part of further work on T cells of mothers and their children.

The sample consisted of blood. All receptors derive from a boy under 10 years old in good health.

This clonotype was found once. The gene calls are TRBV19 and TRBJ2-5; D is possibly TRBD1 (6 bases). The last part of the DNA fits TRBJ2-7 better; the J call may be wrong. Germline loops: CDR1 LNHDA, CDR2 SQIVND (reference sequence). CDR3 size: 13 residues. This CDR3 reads CASSRTAYYEQYF. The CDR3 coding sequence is TGTGCCAGTAGTCGGACAGCTTACTACGAGCAGTACTTC.

The CDR3 here is CASSPNRNTEAFF. Written as DNA, the CDR3 is TGTGCCAGCAGTCCAAACAGAAACACTGAAGCTTTCTTT. The chain joins TRBV12-3 or TRBV12-4 to TRBJ1-1; D is unclear. V was shortened by 5 bases and J by 2 bases, with 9 bases between the two germline ends. CDR3 size: 13 residues.

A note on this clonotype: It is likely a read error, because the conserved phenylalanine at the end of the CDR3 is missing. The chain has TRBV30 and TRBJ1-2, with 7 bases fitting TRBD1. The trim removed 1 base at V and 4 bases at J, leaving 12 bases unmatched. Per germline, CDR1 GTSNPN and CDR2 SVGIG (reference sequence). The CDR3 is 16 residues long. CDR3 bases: TGTGCCTGGAGTGAAGGGGCAGGGGGTATTCTCTATGGCTACACCCTC. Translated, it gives CAWSEGAGGILYGYTL.

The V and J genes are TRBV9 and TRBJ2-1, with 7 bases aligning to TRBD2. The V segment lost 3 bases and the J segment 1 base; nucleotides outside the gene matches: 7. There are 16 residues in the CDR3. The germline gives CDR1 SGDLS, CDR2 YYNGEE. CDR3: CASSGSWTRSYNEQFF. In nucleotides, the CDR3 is TGTGCCAGCAGCGGTAGTTGGACTAGATCCTACAATGAGCAGTTCTTC.

The DNA of the CDR3 is TGTGCCAGCAGCCTAGGACTAGCCTCGGAGACCCAGTACTTC. The encoded protein is CASSLGLASETQYF. V and J are TRBV12-3 or TRBV12-4 and TRBJ2-5; TRBD2 matches at 8 bases. The CDR3 is 14 residues long. With 6 bases clipped from V and 5 bases from J, the junction kept 8 bases outside the gene matches.

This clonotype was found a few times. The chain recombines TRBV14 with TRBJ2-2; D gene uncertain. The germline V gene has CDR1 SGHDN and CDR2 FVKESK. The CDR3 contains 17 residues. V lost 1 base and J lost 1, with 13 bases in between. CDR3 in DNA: TGTGCCAGCAGCCAAGTCCGCACGAAAGAGAACACCGGGGAGCTGTTTTTT. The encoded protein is CASSQVRTKENTGELFF. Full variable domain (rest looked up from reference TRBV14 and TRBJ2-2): EAGVTQFPSHSVIEKGQTVTLRCDPISGHDNLYWYRRVMGKEIKFLLHFVKESKQDESGMPNNRFLAERTGGTYSTLKVQPAELEDSGVYFCASSQVRTKENTGELFFGEGSRLTVL.

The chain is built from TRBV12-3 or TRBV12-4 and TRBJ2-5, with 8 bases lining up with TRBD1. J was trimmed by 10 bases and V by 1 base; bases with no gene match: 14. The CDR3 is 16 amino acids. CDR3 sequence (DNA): TGTGCCAGCAGTTTAGAGCCGGTGGCAGGGGGCTCGATCCAGTACTTC. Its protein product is CASSLEPVAGGSIQYF.

CDR3 sequence: CARSGTASYEQYF. The CDR3 DNA is TGTGCCCGTTCCGGGACGGCCTCCTACGAGCAGTACTTC. The chain is built from TRBV2 and TRBJ2-7; D possibly matches TRBD1 or TRBD2 (5 bases each). V lost 11 bases and J lost 0, with 14 bases in between. This CDR3 spans 13 amino acids. Germline assignment: CDR1 SNHLY and CDR2 FYNNEI.

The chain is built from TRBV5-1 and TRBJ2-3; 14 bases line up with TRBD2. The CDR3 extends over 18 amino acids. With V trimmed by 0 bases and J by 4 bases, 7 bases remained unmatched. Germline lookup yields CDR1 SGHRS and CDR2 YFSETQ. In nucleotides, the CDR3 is TGCGCCAGCAGCTTGGGATGGACTAGCGGGGGGAGGGCAGATACGCAGTATTTT. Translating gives CASSLGWTSGGRADTQYF.